This TCR beta chain was captured by sequencing in a study of CD8+CD57+ T cells in acquired aplastic anemia. Study results and caveats: Patients did not significantly differ from controls in CD8+ Simpson's diversity.

Trimming at V came to 3 bases and at J to 0 bases, leaving 11 bases not matched to a gene. The CDR3 is 17 amino acids. Per germline, CDR1 SGHAT and CDR2 FQNNGV. Patients included in sequencing had previously demonstrated CD8+CD57+ cell expansion by flow cytometry. A severe acquired aplastic anemia diagnosis applied to all patients. Blood samples were obtained from patients who had received no prior therapy. Profiling that covered TCR beta VDJ and CDR3 relied on genomic DNA as its template. TCRdb reprocessed the reads via MiXCR and lists one record per CDR3 protein. Found here are about 160,000 distinct CDR3 sequences, over 40% of them singletons; the top ten hold roughly 3.5%. This clonotype was counted a few times. The antigen is unknown.

The V gene is TRBV11-2, the J gene TRBJ2-7; 7 bases match TRBD2. The clonotype comes from a human donor with aplastic anemia. Sequencing was carried out using sorted CD4+, CD8+, or CD8+CD57+ T cells (not recorded which) from PBMCs. CDR3 DNA sequence: TGTGCCAGCAGCTTCCCATCCTCCCGGGGGGTCTCCTACGAGCAGTACTTC. Translation gives CASSFPSSRGVSYEQYF.